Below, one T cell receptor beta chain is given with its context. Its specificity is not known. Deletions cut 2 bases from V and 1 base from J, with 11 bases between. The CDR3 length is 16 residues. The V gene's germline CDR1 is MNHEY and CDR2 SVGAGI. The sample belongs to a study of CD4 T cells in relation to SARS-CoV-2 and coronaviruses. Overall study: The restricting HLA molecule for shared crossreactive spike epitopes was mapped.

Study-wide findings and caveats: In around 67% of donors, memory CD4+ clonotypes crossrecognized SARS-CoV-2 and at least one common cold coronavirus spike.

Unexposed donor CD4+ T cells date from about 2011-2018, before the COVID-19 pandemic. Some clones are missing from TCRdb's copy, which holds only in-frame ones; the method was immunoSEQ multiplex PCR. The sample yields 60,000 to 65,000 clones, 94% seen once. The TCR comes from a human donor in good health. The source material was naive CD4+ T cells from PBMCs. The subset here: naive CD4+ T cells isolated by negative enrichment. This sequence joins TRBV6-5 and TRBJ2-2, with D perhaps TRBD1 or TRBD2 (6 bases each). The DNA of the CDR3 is TGTGCCAGCAGTTACGGCCGGGGGCTGAACACCGGGGAGCTGTTTTTT. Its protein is CASSYGRGLNTGELFF.